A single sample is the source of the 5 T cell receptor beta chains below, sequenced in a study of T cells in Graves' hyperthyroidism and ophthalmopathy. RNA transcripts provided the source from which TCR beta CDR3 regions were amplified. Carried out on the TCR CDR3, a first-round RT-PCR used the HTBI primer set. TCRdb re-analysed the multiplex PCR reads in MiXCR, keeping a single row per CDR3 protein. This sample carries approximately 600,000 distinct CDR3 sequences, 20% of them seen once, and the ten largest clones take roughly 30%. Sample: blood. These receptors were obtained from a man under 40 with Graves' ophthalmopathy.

The CDR3: CASSGLFGYTF. In DNA form, the CDR3 reads TGTGCCAGCAGTGGCCTCTTTGGCTACACCTTC. This chain joins TRBV6-1 and TRBJ1-2; D is ambiguous. The V and J ends lost 4 bases and 7 bases respectively, with 7 bases between them. The CDR3 length is 11 residues. CDR1 MNHNS and CDR2 SASEGT come from the germline V gene.

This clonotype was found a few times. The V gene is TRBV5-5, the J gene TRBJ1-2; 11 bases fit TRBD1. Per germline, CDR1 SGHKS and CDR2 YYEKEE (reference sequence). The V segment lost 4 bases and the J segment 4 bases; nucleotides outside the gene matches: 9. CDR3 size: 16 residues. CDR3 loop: CASSRTGGESRYGYTF. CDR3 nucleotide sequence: TGTGCCAGCAGCAGGACAGGGGGCGAATCTCGCTATGGCTACACCTTC.

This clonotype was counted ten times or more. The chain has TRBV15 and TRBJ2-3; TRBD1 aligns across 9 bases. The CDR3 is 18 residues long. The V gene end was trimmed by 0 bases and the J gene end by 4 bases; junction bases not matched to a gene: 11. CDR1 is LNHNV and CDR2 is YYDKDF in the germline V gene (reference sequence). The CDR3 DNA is TGTGCCACCAGCAGAGATTTGCCCCGGGACAGGGAGCCAGATACGCAGTATTTT. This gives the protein CATSRDLPRDREPDTQYF.

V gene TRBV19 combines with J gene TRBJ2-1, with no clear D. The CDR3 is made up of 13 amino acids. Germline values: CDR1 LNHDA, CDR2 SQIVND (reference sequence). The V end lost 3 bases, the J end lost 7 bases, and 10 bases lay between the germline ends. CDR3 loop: CASSMYLGNEQFF. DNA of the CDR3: TGTGCCAGTAGTATGTATTTGGGGAATGAGCAGTTCTTC. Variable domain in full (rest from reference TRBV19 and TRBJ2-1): DGGITQSPKYLFRKEGQNVTLSCEQNLNHDAMYWYRQDPGQGLRLIYYSQIVNDFQKGDIAEGYSVSREKKESFPLTVTSAQKNPTAFYLCASSMYLGNEQFFGPGTRLTVL.

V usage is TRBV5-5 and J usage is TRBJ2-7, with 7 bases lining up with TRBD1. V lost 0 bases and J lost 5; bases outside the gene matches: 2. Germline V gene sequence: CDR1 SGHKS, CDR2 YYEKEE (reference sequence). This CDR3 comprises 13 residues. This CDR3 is CASSLGGQNEQYF. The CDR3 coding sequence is TGTGCCAGCAGCTTGGGGGGACAGAACGAGCAGTACTTC.